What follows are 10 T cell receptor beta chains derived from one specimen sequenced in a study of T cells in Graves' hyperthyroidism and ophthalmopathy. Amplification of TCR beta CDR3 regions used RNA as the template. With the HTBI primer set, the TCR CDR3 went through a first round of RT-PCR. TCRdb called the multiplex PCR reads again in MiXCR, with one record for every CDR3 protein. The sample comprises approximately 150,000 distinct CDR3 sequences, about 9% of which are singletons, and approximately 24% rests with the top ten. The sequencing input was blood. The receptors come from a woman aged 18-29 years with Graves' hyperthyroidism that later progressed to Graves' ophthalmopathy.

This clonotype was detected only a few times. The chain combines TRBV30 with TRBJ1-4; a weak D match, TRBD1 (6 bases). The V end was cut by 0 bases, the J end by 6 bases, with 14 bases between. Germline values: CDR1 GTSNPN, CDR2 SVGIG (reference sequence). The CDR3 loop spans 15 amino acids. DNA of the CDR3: TGTGCCTGGAGTGTACTGGGGGCGGCTGATGAAAAACTGTTTTTT. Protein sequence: CAWSVLGAADEKLFF.

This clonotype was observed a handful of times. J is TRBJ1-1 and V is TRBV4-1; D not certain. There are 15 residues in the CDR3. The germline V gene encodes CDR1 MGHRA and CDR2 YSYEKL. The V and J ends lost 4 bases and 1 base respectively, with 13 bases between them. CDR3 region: CASSLLSVENTEAFF. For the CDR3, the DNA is TGCGCCAGCAGCCTCCTATCAGTAGAGAACACTGAAGCTTTCTTT.

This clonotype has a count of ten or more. The CDR3 sequence is CASSKGGQQTYEQYF. CDR3 nucleotides: TGTGCCAGCAGTAAGGGGGGGCAACAGACCTACGAGCAGTACTTC. V usage is TRBV28 and J usage is TRBJ2-7, with a tentative D call TRBD2 (7 bases). Trimming left V 5 bases short and J 2 bases short, with 16 bases between. Germline loops: CDR1 MDHEN, CDR2 SYDVKM. CDR3 length equals 15 residues.

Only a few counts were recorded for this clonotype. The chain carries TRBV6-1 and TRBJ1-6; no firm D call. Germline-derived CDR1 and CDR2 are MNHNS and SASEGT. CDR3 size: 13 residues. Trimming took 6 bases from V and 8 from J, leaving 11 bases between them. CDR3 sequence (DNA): TGTGCCAGCAGCCGTGGACCGGATTCACCCCTCCACTTT. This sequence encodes CASSRGPDSPLHF.

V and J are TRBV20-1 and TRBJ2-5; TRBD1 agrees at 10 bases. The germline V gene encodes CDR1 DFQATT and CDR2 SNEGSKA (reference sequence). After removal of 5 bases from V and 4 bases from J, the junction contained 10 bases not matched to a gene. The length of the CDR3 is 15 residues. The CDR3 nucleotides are TGCAGTGCTGGTCCCAGGACAGGGGGTAGAGAGACCCAGTACTTC. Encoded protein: CSAGPRTGGRETQYF.

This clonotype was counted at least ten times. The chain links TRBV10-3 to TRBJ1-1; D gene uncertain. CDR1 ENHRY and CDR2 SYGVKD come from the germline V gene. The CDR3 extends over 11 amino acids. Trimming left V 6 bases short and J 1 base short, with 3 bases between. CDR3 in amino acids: CAIRENTEAFF. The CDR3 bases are TGTGCCATCAGGGAGAACACTGAAGCTTTCTTT.

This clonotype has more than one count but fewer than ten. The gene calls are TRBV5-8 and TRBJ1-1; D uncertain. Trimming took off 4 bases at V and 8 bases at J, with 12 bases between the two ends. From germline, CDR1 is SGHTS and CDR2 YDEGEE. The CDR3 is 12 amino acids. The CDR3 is CASSLARTEAFF. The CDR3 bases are TGTGCCAGCAGCCTAGCCCGTACAGAAGCTTTCTTT.

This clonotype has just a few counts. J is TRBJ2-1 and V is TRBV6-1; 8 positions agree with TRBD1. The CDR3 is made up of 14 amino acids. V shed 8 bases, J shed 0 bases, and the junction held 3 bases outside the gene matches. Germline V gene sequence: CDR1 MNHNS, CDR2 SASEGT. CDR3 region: CASSGTGSYNEQFF. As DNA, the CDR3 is TGTGCCAGCTCCGGGACAGGCTCCTACAATGAGCAGTTCTTC.

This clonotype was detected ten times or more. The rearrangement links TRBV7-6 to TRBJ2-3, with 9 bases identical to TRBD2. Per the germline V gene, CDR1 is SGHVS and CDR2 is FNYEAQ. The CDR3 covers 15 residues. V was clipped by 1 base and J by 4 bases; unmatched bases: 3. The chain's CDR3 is CASSLGGGAPDTQYF. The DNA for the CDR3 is TGTGCCAGCAGCTTAGGCGGGGGGGCCCCAGATACGCAGTATTTT.

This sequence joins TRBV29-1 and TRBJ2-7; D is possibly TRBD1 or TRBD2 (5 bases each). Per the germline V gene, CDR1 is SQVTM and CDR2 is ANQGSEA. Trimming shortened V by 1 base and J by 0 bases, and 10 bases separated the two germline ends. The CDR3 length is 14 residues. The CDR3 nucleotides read TGCAGCGTTGAAGGAGGGGTTAGCTCCTACGAGCAGTACTTC. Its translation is CSVEGGVSSYEQYF.